The T cell receptor beta chain under discussion was sequenced for a study of T cell repertoires in cytomegalovirus infection. MiXCR, applied by TCRdb to the reads, yields one record per CDR3 protein. The table has fewer than 200,000 distinct CDR3 sequences, under 25% seen once; the top ten hold approximately 2.9%. Per the germline V gene, CDR1 is SQVTM and CDR2 is ANQGSEA. There are 14 residues in the CDR3. The trim removed 4 bases at V and 4 bases at J, leaving 9 bases unmatched. Only a few counts were recorded for this clonotype. The source material was PBMCs. This clonotype was sampled from a human donor in good health (CMV status not recorded). Some clones in this sample may be carry-over from other donors' samples. The genes are TRBV29-1 and TRBJ2-5, with TRBD1 matching over 7 bases. The CDR3 region has the DNA TGCAGCGTTGCCCTAGGGACAGCCCGAGAGACCCAGTACTTC. Protein sequence: CSVALGTARETQYF.